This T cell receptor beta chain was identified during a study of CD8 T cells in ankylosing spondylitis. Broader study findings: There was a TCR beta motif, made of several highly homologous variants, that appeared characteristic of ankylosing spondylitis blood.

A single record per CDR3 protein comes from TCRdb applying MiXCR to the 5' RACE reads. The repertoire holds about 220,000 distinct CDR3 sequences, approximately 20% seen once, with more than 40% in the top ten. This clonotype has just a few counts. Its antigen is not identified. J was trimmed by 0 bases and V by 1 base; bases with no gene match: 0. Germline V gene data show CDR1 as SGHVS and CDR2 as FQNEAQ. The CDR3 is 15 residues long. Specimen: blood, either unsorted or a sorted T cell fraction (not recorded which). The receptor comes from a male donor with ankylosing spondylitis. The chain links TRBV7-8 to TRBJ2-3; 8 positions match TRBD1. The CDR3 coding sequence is TGTGCCAGCAGCTTAGGACAGGGGAGCACAGATACGCAGTATTTT. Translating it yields CASSLGQGSTDTQYF. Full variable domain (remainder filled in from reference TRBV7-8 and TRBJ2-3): GAGVSQSPRYKVAKRGQDVALRCDPISGHVSLFWYQQALGQGPEFLTYFQNEAQLDKSGLPSDRFFAERPEGSVSTLKIQRTQQEDSAVYLCASSLGQGSTDTQYFGPGTRLTVL.